The 8 T cell receptor beta chains in this list originate from one sample, sequenced in a study of shared clonotypes between healthy human individuals. The naive CD8 population came from CD45RO-negative cells selected for CCR7, without terminally differentiated effector memory CD45RA+ cells. Assay: immunoSEQ multiplex PCR; the TCRdb copy retains only in-frame clones and omits some. The data contain some 2.1 million clones, 90% to 95% of them singletons. Sequencing was carried out using naive CD8+ T cells from PBMCs. The source is a man aged 18 to 29 in good health. Some clones in this sample may be carry-over from other donors' samples.

The J gene is TRBJ1-2, the V gene TRBV7-9; D unclear. CDR1 SEHNR and CDR2 FQNEAQ come from the germline V gene (reference sequence). The CDR3 has 14 residues. V lost 1 base and J lost 6, with 12 bases in between. CDR3 residues: CASSLDRPANGYTF. The CDR3, as DNA: TGTGCCAGCAGCTTAGATCGCCCGGCCAATGGCTACACCTTC.

The rearrangement joins TRBV10-3 to TRBJ1-1; D is perhaps TRBD1 (5 bases). Germline CDR1 and CDR2: ENHRY and SYGVKD. The CDR3 runs 14 residues. Trimming took 3 bases from V and 7 from J, leaving 15 bases between them. The CDR3 bases are TGTGCCATCAGTGATAAAGGGGCGAGCAATGAAGCTTTCTTT. Translated, it gives CAISDKGASNEAFF.

J is TRBJ2-1 and V is TRBV9; the D gene could be TRBD1 or TRBD2 (5 bases each). V shed 0 bases and J shed 8 bases, with 9 bases lying between them. The CDR3 runs to 13 residues. The V gene's germline CDR1 is SGDLS and CDR2 YYNGEE. The DNA of the CDR3 is TGTGCCAGCAGCGTAGTGGGACGCGATGAGCAGTTCTTC. Translation gives CASSVVGRDEQFF.

This rearrangement joins TRBV5-4 to TRBJ2-3; 7 bases are shared with TRBD1. Germline values: CDR1 SGHNT, CDR2 YYREEE (reference sequence). CDR3 length: 17 residues. The trim removed 1 base at V and 2 bases at J, leaving 10 bases unmatched. The CDR3 spells CASSLRTGGRPTDTQYF. The CDR3 DNA follows: TGTGCCAGCAGCTTGAGGACAGGTGGGCGGCCCACAGATACGCAGTATTTT.

This clone was seen a handful of times. The V call is TRBV4-1, the J call TRBJ1-4, with D possibly being TRBD1 (5 bases). This CDR3 has 16 residues. V was shortened by 1 base and J by 3 bases, with 12 bases between the two germline ends. Per the germline V gene, CDR1 is MGHRA and CDR2 is YSYEKL. CDR3 sequence: CASSQVAGRANEKLFF. In nucleotides, the CDR3 is TGCGCCAGCAGCCAAGTTGCAGGGAGGGCTAATGAAAAACTGTTTTTT.

V gene TRBV10-3 combines with J gene TRBJ1-2; no clear D. The germline gives CDR1 ENHRY, CDR2 SYGVKD. V was pared by 4 bases and J by 3 bases, with 9 bases between. This CDR3 has 13 residues. CDR3 sequence reads: CAISGRDYYGYTF. The CDR3 nucleotides read TGTGCCATCAGTGGTAGGGATTACTATGGCTACACCTTC.

This clone was seen just once. The chain couples TRBV10-2 to TRBJ2-7; 7 bases agree with TRBD1. J was trimmed by 4 bases and V by 3 bases; bases with no gene match: 3. The CDR3 has 13 amino acids. CDR1 is WSHSY and CDR2 is SAAADI in the germline V gene. The CDR3, as DNA: TGCGCCAGCAGTGATAGCAGGGGGTACGAGCAGTACTTC. Translated, it gives CASSDSRGYEQYF.

The J gene is TRBJ2-1, the V gene TRBV5-8, with D hard to call. V was clipped by 0 bases and J by 8 bases, with 9 bases between them. This CDR3 has 13 amino acids. Germline V CDR1 and CDR2: SGHTS, YDEGEE. CDR3 region: CASSLAGRHEQFF. CDR3 DNA: TGTGCCAGCAGCTTGGCTGGACGCCATGAGCAGTTCTTC. Using reference TRBV5-8 and TRBJ2-1 for the parts outside the CDR3, the full variable domain is EAGVTQSPTHLIKTRGQQATLRCSPISGHTSVYWYQQALGLGLQFLLWYDEGEERNRGNFPPRFSGRQFPNYSSELNVNALELEDSALYLCASSLAGRHEQFFGPGTRLTVL.